The next 24 T cell receptor beta chains were all read from a single sample in a study of shared clonotypes between healthy human individuals. The data were produced by immunoSEQ multiplex PCR, yet TCRdb's version contains in-frame clones alone and is incomplete. The profile shows roughly 1,500,000 clones, 98% of them singletons. Sample: naive CD4+ T cells sorted from blood. Subset of the sample: CD45RA+ positively selected. These receptor sequences come from a man aged 30-40 years in good health.

This clone is a singleton in its sample. V and J are TRBV18 and TRBJ2-7, with D maybe TRBD2 (6 bases). CDR1 KGHSH and CDR2 LQKENI come from the germline V gene. V was shortened by 3 bases and J by 0 bases, with 15 bases between the two germline ends. The CDR3 has 16 amino acids. The CDR3 coding sequence is TGTGCCAGCTCACCTGTTCCTCCGGGACTCTCCTACGAGCAGTACTTC. It codes for CASSPVPPGLSYEQYF.

The chain links TRBV5-6 to TRBJ2-3, with 8 bases aligning to TRBD2. The CDR3 extends over 14 amino acids. Trimming took 3 bases from V and 1 from J; bases not matched to a gene: 1. Germline assignment: CDR1 SGHDT and CDR2 YYEEEE. The CDR3 here is CASSSLAGTDTQYF. The CDR3 nucleotides read TGTGCCAGCAGCTCACTAGCGGGCACAGATACGCAGTATTTT. Complete variable domain (other parts from reference TRBV5-6 and TRBJ2-3): DAGVTQSPTHLIKTRGQQVTLRCSPKSGHDTVSWYQQALGQGPQFIFQYYEEEERQRGNFPDRFSGHQFPNYSSELNVNALLLGDSALYLCASSSLAGTDTQYFGPGTRLTVL.

This clone has a single count. The chain links TRBV7-3 to TRBJ2-2, with D perhaps being TRBD1 or TRBD2 (5 bases each). Trimming removed 5 bases from V and 1 base from J, with 17 bases in between. CDR1 is SGHTA, CDR2 FQGTGA, per germline. This CDR3 has 17 residues. The CDR3 DNA follows: TGTGCCAGCAGCCCATCACTCGGGGCAAAGAACACCGGGGAGCTGTTTTTT. Residues: CASSPSLGAKNTGELFF. Full variable domain (rest looked up from reference TRBV7-3 and TRBJ2-2): GAGVSQTPSNKVTEKGKYVELRCDPISGHTALYWYRQSLGQGPEFLIYFQGTGAADDSGLPNDRFFAVRPEGSVSTLKIQRTERGDSAVYLCASSPSLGAKNTGELFFGEGSRLTVL.

The rearrangement uses TRBV21-1 and TRBJ2-7; the D call in the table, TRBD2, was not verified against the DNA. TRBV21-1 is listed as a pseudogene. The CDR3 contains 14 residues. The CDR3 spells CASSDSRELDEQYF. In DNA form, the CDR3 reads TGTGCCAGCAGTGACTCGCGGGAGTTAGACGAGCAGTACTTC.

The rearrangement links TRBV6-1 to TRBJ2-7; D remains unclear. The germline V gene encodes CDR1 MNHNS and CDR2 SASEGT. CDR3 length: 13 residues. With 1 base removed from V and 6 bases from J, the gap between germline ends came to 10 bases. The CDR3 nucleotides are TGTGCCAGCAGTGAAGGGCTCAGATCCGAGCAGTACTTC. Translation: CASSEGLRSEQYF.

The chain employs TRBV15 and TRBJ1-1; no clear D. The ends were cut back, 1 base at V and 6 bases at J, with 15 bases in the middle. The CDR3 runs to 15 residues. Germline V gene data show CDR1 as LNHNV and CDR2 as YYDKDF (reference sequence). The CDR3 is CATSRGTPPVAEAFF. The DNA for the CDR3 is TGTGCCACCAGCAGAGGGACTCCTCCGGTCGCTGAAGCTTTCTTT.

This chain joins TRBV2 and TRBJ1-1; D remains unclear. With 8 bases removed from V and 3 bases from J, the gap between germline ends came to 7 bases. In germline, CDR1 is SNHLY, CDR2 FYNNEI. The CDR3 is 11 residues long. DNA for the CDR3: TGTGCCAGCGATTTCTACACTGAAGCTTTCTTT. Its protein product is CASDFYTEAFF.

This chain links TRBV7-3 with TRBJ2-1; TRBD1 matches at 10 bases. CDR3 length: 17 residues. Germline CDR1 SGHTA, CDR2 FQGTGA. After removal of 5 bases from V and 4 bases from J, the junction contained 11 bases not matched to a gene. The CDR3 sequence: CASSPAIGDRGYNEQFF. Here the CDR3 DNA reads TGTGCCAGCAGCCCCGCGATTGGGGACAGGGGTTACAATGAGCAGTTCTTC.

Note on this clone: An end of the junction differs from the germline gene, which may be a read error. This sample includes further DNA sequences coding for the same CDR3. The chain has TRBV18 and TRBJ2-7; 8 bases fit TRBD1. The CDR3 has 15 amino acids. Germline V lookup: CDR1 KGHSH, CDR2 LQKENI. The DNA for the CDR3 is TGTGCCAGCTCACGAATCAGGGGGCCCGGCCGCGAGCAGTACTTT. Amino acids: CASSRIRGPGREQYF.

The rearrangement links TRBV29-1 to TRBJ1-5, with D uncertain. This CDR3 contains 12 residues. The germline CDR1 and CDR2 sequences are SQVTM and ANQGSEA. V was cut by 4 bases and J by 3 bases, with 7 bases left in between. The CDR3 bases are TGCAGCGTTGGAGCGCCCAATCAGCCCCAGCATTTT. Its protein product is CSVGAPNQPQHF.

The gene calls are TRBV6-1 and TRBJ1-1; possible D gene TRBD1, 5 bases. The CDR3 spans 16 residues. The V gene's germline CDR1 is MNHNS and CDR2 SASEGT. Trimming shortened V by 2 bases and J by 8 bases, and 21 bases separated the two germline ends. The CDR3: CASSELPRGGRIEAFF. DNA for the CDR3: TGTGCCAGCAGTGAACTCCCTCGGGGGGGACGGATCGAAGCTTTCTTT.

The chain couples TRBV15 to TRBJ2-7; D not certain. V shed 1 base and J shed 3 bases, with 10 bases lying between them. This CDR3 comprises 14 residues. Germline V gene sequence: CDR1 LNHNV, CDR2 YYDKDF (reference sequence). The CDR3: CATSRAGYLYEQYF. DNA of the CDR3: TGTGCCACCAGCAGAGCTGGCTACCTCTACGAGCAGTACTTC.

V and J are TRBV7-2 and TRBJ2-7, with 14 bases fitting TRBD2. Germline trimming cut 4 bases from V and 12 bases from J; bases unmatched to any gene: 5. Germline V gives CDR1 SGHTA, CDR2 FQGNSA. This CDR3 is 13 amino acids long. The CDR3 DNA is TGTGCCAGCAGCTGGGGGACTAGCGGGAGTTGGTACTTC. Protein product: CASSWGTSGSWYF.

The V call is TRBV5-1, the J call TRBJ2-3; D gene unclear. Germline V gives CDR1 SGHRS, CDR2 YFSETQ. V shed 4 bases and J shed 5 bases, with 11 bases lying between them. This CDR3 region has 13 residues. The CDR3 sequence is CASSDTIGDTQYF. CDR3 DNA sequence: TGCGCCAGCAGCGACACTATTGGAGATACGCAGTATTTT.

V gene TRBV14 combines with J gene TRBJ1-1, with no clear D. V was trimmed by 4 bases and J by 0 bases, leaving 6 bases between them. Germline V gene data show CDR1 as SGHDN and CDR2 as FVKESK. The CDR3 contains 13 residues. In DNA form, the CDR3 reads TGTGCCAGCAGCCCCGGCCTGAACACTGAAGCTTTCTTT. Residues: CASSPGLNTEAFF.

The chain carries TRBV5-1 and TRBJ1-1; possible D gene TRBD1, 5 bases. Germline V gene sequence: CDR1 SGHRS, CDR2 YFSETQ. The CDR3 is made up of 15 amino acids. V shed 0 bases and J shed 3 bases, with 12 bases lying between them. The CDR3, as DNA: TGCGCCAGCAGCTTGGGGGGGTCGTCTTACACTGAAGCTTTCTTT. Protein: CASSLGGSSYTEAFF.

The rearrangement links TRBV5-1 to TRBJ2-7; TRBD2 might be the D (6 bases). The CDR3 totals 14 residues. Between the trimmed V and J ends, which lost 3 bases and 6 bases, there was a span of 16 bases. CDR1 is SGHRS and CDR2 is YFSETQ in the germline V gene. In DNA form, the CDR3 reads TGCGCCAGCAGCTGGGGGGTCCCCCAGGGCGAGCAGTACTTC. Residues: CASSWGVPQGEQYF.

The chain is built from TRBV28 and TRBJ2-5, with D possibly being TRBD1 or TRBD2 (5 bases each). The germline gives CDR1 MDHEN, CDR2 SYDVKM. This CDR3 has 14 residues. V was clipped by 3 bases and J by 2 bases, with 10 bases between them. The CDR3: CASSFGGSQETQYF. DNA of the CDR3: TGTGCCAGCAGTTTTGGGGGTTCGCAAGAGACCCAGTACTTC.

The V gene is TRBV15, the J gene TRBJ2-7; a possible D gene is TRBD1 (6 bases). Trimming stripped 0 bases from V and 7 bases from J, with 19 bases between. The CDR3 has 16 residues. The germline V gene encodes CDR1 LNHNV and CDR2 YYDKDF (reference sequence). Here the CDR3 DNA reads TGTGCCACCAGCAGAGATAGGTCGGCAGGGGCCTTTGAGCAGTACTTC. Translated, it gives CATSRDRSAGAFEQYF.

The V gene is TRBV18, the J gene TRBJ2-1; 9 positions match TRBD2. Germline V gene data show CDR1 as KGHSH and CDR2 as LQKENI. The CDR3 extends over 18 amino acids. V was clipped by 0 bases and J by 0 bases; unmatched bases: 6. The CDR3 nucleotides are TGTGCCAGCTCACCACCGGCGAGCGGGAGGATCTCCTACAATGAGCAGTTCTTC. Translating it yields CASSPPASGRISYNEQFF. Full variable domain (outside the CDR3, taken from reference TRBV18 and TRBJ2-1): NAGVMQNPRHLVRRRGQEARLRCSPMKGHSHVYWYRQLPEEGLKFMVYLQKENIIDESGMPKERFSAEFPKEGPSILRIQQVVRGDSAAYFCASSPPASGRISYNEQFFGPGTRLTVL.

The gene calls are TRBV9 and TRBJ2-1; possible D gene TRBD2, 5 bases. The CDR3 has 16 residues. Germline-derived CDR1 and CDR2 are SGDLS and YYNGEE. V dropped 1 base and J dropped 1 base, with 12 bases sitting between them. The CDR3, as DNA: TGTGCCAGCAGCGTAATGCACGGACTTTCCTACAATGAGCAGTTCTTC. Translating it yields CASSVMHGLSYNEQFF.

The rearrangement uses TRBV28 and TRBJ1-1; no definite D call. Germline V gene sequence: CDR1 MDHEN, CDR2 SYDVKM. V was clipped by 7 bases and J by 3 bases, with 15 bases between them. The CDR3 covers 14 residues. CDR3 in DNA: TGTGCCAGCACGGGCAGTCATAAGGACACTGAAGCTTTCTTT. It codes for CASTGSHKDTEAFF. The full variable domain, rest sourced from reference TRBV28 and TRBJ1-1, is DVKVTQSSRYLVKRTGEKVFLECVQDMDHENMFWYRQDPGLGLRLIYFSYDVKMKEKGDIPEGYSVSREKKERFSLILESASTNQTSMYLCASTGSHKDTEAFFGQGTRLTVV.

The chain uses TRBV29-1 and TRBJ1-1; 10 nucleotides line up with TRBD1. V shed 7 bases and J 4 bases; nucleotides not matched to a gene: 18. Germline CDR1 and CDR2: SQVTM and ANQGSEA. This CDR3 has 17 amino acids. CDR3 amino acids: CSATHPGTGDISTEAFF. The DNA for the CDR3 is TGCAGCGCTACGCACCCCGGGACAGGGGATATTTCCACTGAAGCTTTCTTT. Based on the CDR3 plus reference TRBV29-1 and TRBJ1-1, the full variable domain is SAVISQKPSRDICQRGTSLTIQCQVDSQVTMMFWYRQQPGQSLTLIATANQGSEATYESGFVIDKFPISRPNLTFSTLTVSNMSPEDSSIYLCSATHPGTGDISTEAFFGQGTRLTVV.

This sequence joins TRBV11-2 and TRBJ1-3; D remains unclear. CDR1 is SGHAT, CDR2 FQNNGV, per germline. Trimming stripped 3 bases from V and 0 bases from J, with 9 bases between. This CDR3 region has 15 residues. The CDR3 DNA follows: TGTGCCAGCAGCTTGGCCCATCTCTCTGGAAACACCATATATTTT. Translation gives CASSLAHLSGNTIYF.